Each of the 22 T cell receptor beta chains below was sequenced from the same sample in a study of a mutant IDH1 vaccine in newly diagnosed glioma. Only in-frame clones appear in the TCRdb table, and some are missing; sequencing was by immunoSEQ multiplex PCR. The sample has about 54,000 clones; under 90% are singletons. Time point described: week 35, safety follow-up. What each vaccine dose contained was 300 ug of mutant IDH1 20-mer peptide, accompanied by topical imiquimod. These receptors are not linked to any known antigen. Sequencing used PBMCs, obtained from a glioma patient whose treatment included an IDH1 peptide vaccine. These receptors all come from a woman between 18 and 30 years old with glioma.

This clone has just a few counts. The chain employs TRBV27 and TRBJ2-2, with D perhaps TRBD1 (6 bases). Looked up from germline, CDR1 is MNHEY and CDR2 is SMNVEV (reference sequence). This CDR3 is 18 amino acids long. V lost 5 bases and J 7 bases, leaving 26 bases between the germline ends. The CDR3 nucleotides are TGTGCCAGCAGTCCAAGGGGGACCCCAGGCAGCCCTGGCGGGGAGCTGTTTTTT. Protein: CASSPRGTPGSPGGELFF.

The J gene is TRBJ1-1, the V gene TRBV6-1; 11 positions agree with TRBD1. The CDR3 consists of 14 residues. Unmatched junction bases numbered 3, after V lost 5 bases and J lost 4 bases. CDR1 is MNHNS and CDR2 is SASEGT in the germline V gene. The CDR3 DNA reads as TGTGCCAGCAGTTGGGACAGGGGGTTCACTGAAGCTTTCTTT. It translates to CASSWDRGFTEAFF.

The CDR3 DNA is TGTGCCAGCAGCCAAGATCGGGTCCTTCAAGAGACCCAGTACTTC. Its translation: CASSQDRVLQETQYF. This rearrangement joins TRBV14 to TRBJ2-5; D is unclear. This CDR3 spans 15 amino acids. V dropped 0 bases and J dropped 2 bases, with 10 bases sitting between them. Germline values: CDR1 SGHDN, CDR2 FVKESK.

The CDR3 DNA follows: TGTGCTAGTGCTTGGGACAGGACGAGCACTGAAGCTTTCTTT. Its protein is CASAWDRTSTEAFF. The genes are TRBV12-5 and TRBJ1-1; 8 bases match TRBD1. Germline CDR1 LGHNT, CDR2 FRNRAP. V lost 7 bases, J lost 4 bases, and 8 bases stayed unmatched. CDR3 length: 14 residues.

This chain uses TRBV4-1 with TRBJ2-3, with TRBD2 identical over 8 bases. The CDR3 length is 16 residues. Trimming cost V 0 bases and J 7 bases; bases outside gene matches: 9. Germline CDR1 reads MGHRA; CDR2 reads YSYEKL. The CDR3 is CASSQETRGGMNTQYF. The CDR3 DNA reads TGCGCCAGCAGCCAAGAAACACGGGGGGGCATGAATACGCAGTATTTT.

J is TRBJ2-7 and V is TRBV4-1; the D gene is possibly TRBD2 (7 bases). Germline values: CDR1 MGHRA, CDR2 YSYEKL. CDR3 size: 15 residues. V was cut by 0 bases and J by 4 bases, with 13 bases left in between. CDR3 loop: CASSQDRRGRYEQYF. The CDR3 DNA reads TGCGCCAGCAGCCAAGATCGGCGGGGGCGTTACGAGCAGTACTTC.

The chain couples TRBV5-1 to TRBJ2-3, with D perhaps matching TRBD2 (6 bases). V dropped 2 bases and J dropped 3 bases, with 10 bases sitting between them. Germline-derived CDR1 and CDR2 are SGHRS and YFSETQ. This CDR3 spans 14 amino acids. CDR3 nucleotides: TGCGCCAGCAGCTTTGGTCGGGGGACAGATACGCAGTATTTT. This encodes CASSFGRGTDTQYF.

The rearrangement joins TRBV23-1 to TRBJ2-3, with 8 bases matching TRBD1. TRBV23-1 is assigned to the ORF class and has an uncertain function. The trim removed 2 bases at V and 8 bases at J, leaving 9 bases unmatched. The CDR3 spans 15 residues. CDR3 nucleotide sequence: TGCGCCAGCAGTCAAATTTTCCAGGGGGCAAGTACGCAGTATTTT. Protein product: CASSQIFQGASTQYF.

J is TRBJ1-5 and V is TRBV6-5; D possibly corresponds to TRBD1 (6 bases). The germline gives CDR1 MNHEY, CDR2 SVGAGI. V was cut by 6 bases and J by 7 bases, with 19 bases left in between. The CDR3 contains 15 residues. The CDR3 spells CASSPLLGGQQPQHF. The CDR3 DNA is TGTGCCAGCAGCCCCCTTTTGGGGGGCCAGCAGCCCCAGCATTTT.

The chain combines TRBV4-1 with TRBJ2-7; 8 bases map to TRBD2. CDR3 length: 18 residues. In germline, CDR1 is MGHRA, CDR2 YSYEKL. V gave up 0 bases and J gave up 0 bases; unmatched junction bases: 10. The CDR3 loop is CASSQDRPAGDLSYEQYF. CDR3 sequence (DNA): TGCGCCAGCAGCCAAGATCGGCCAGCGGGGGACCTCTCCTACGAGCAGTACTTC.

The genes are TRBV6-1 and TRBJ2-1; TRBD2 aligns across 11 bases. This CDR3 contains 15 residues. The V gene end was trimmed by 6 bases and the J gene end by 2 bases; junction bases not matched to a gene: 3. CDR1 MNHNS and CDR2 SASEGT come from the germline V gene. The CDR3 DNA follows: TGTGCCAGCAGAGGACTAGCGGGCCCCTACAATGAGCAGTTCTTC. Protein: CASRGLAGPYNEQFF.

The V call is TRBV5-4, the J call TRBJ2-1; D remains ambiguous. Trimming took off 6 bases at V and 0 bases at J, with 13 bases between the two ends. Germline CDR1 reads SGHNT; CDR2 reads YYREEE (reference sequence). This CDR3 comprises 15 residues. The CDR3 loop is CASKTVANSYNEQFF. CDR3 nucleotide sequence: TGTGCCAGCAAGACCGTGGCTAACTCCTACAATGAGCAGTTCTTC.

This clone was recorded a few times. The V call is TRBV6-5, the J call TRBJ1-1; D gene unclear. Trimming left V 4 bases short and J 3 bases short, with 15 bases between. CDR3 size: 15 residues. Germline CDR1 reads MNHEY; CDR2 reads SVGAGI. The CDR3 protein is CASSSRPPADTEAFF. The CDR3 region has the DNA TGTGCCAGCAGTTCTCGACCCCCAGCGGACACTGAAGCTTTCTTT.

This chain uses TRBV20-1 with TRBJ2-2; D gene uncertain. This CDR3 has 10 amino acids. V was clipped by 4 bases and J by 4 bases, with 1 base between them. Germline V gives CDR1 DFQATT, CDR2 SNEGSKA (reference sequence). CDR3 region: CSATTGELFF. As DNA, the CDR3 is TGCAGTGCTACCACCGGGGAGCTGTTTTTT.

J is TRBJ1-4 and V is TRBV5-6, with D possibly TRBD1 on 5 matching bases. V was clipped by 4 bases and J by 5 bases, with 15 bases between them. Germline CDR1 and CDR2: SGHDT and YYEEEE. CDR3 length: 15 residues. In DNA form, the CDR3 reads TGTGCCAGCAGCGGCCGGGACGGAAGAAATGAAAAACTGTTTTTT. The encoded protein is CASSGRDGRNEKLFF.

This chain links TRBV27 with TRBJ2-3; D uncertain. Germline CDR1 MNHEY, CDR2 SMNVEV (reference sequence). CDR3 length equals 14 residues. V was clipped by 4 bases and J by 2 bases, with 10 bases between them. CDR3 loop: CASSSPKITDTQYF. CDR3 DNA: TGTGCCAGCAGTTCGCCGAAAATCACAGATACGCAGTATTTT.

This clone has more than one count but fewer than ten. V usage is TRBV9 and J usage is TRBJ2-3; D is ambiguous. The CDR3 is made up of 15 amino acids. The V and J ends lost 0 bases and 4 bases respectively, with 12 bases between them. Germline assignment: CDR1 SGDLS and CDR2 YYNGEE. CDR3 residues: CASSVGASSADTQYF. CDR3 DNA: TGTGCCAGCAGCGTAGGGGCCAGCTCCGCAGATACGCAGTATTTT.

This clone was observed a single time. The chain carries TRBV5-1 and TRBJ2-7; D is unresolved. This CDR3 has 15 residues. Trimming pared 1 base from V and 5 bases from J, leaving 16 bases between. Germline V CDR1 and CDR2: SGHRS, YFSETQ. CDR3 DNA: TGCGCCAGCAGCTTGATGGCGGTCACTGGGAACGAGCAGTACTTC. It encodes CASSLMAVTGNEQYF.

V and J are TRBV5-1 and TRBJ2-3; no clear D gene. The germline V gene encodes CDR1 SGHRS and CDR2 YFSETQ. This CDR3 is 15 amino acids long. Trimming removed 4 bases from V and 2 bases from J, with 14 bases in between. The CDR3 DNA is TGCGCCAGCAGCCCGCCCAATGGGCCCACAGATACGCAGTATTTT. It codes for CASSPPNGPTDTQYF.

The chain employs TRBV2 and TRBJ2-7, with D uncertain. Looked up from germline, CDR1 is SNHLY and CDR2 is FYNNEI. V was pared by 7 bases and J by 1 base, with 14 bases between. The CDR3 length is 14 residues. The CDR3 loop reads CASMDPTSSYEQYF. CDR3 in DNA: TGTGCCAGCATGGACCCCACATCGTCCTACGAGCAGTACTTC.

This clone was seen only a few times. The chain is built from TRBV27 and TRBJ1-5; D is ambiguous. Germline V gives CDR1 MNHEY, CDR2 SMNVEV (reference sequence). Trimming cost V 3 bases and J 3 bases, with 9 bases left between them. The CDR3 consists of 14 residues. CDR3 residues: CASSLGAFNQPQHF. DNA for the CDR3: TGTGCCAGCAGTTTGGGAGCCTTCAATCAGCCCCAGCATTTT.

This clone is a singleton in its sample. The gene calls are TRBV29-1 and TRBJ1-2, with D tentatively TRBD1 (5 bases). Germline V gene data show CDR1 as SQVTM and CDR2 as ANQGSEA. The CDR3 spans 13 residues. Trimming took 1 base from V and 6 from J, leaving 12 bases between them. This CDR3 reads CSVEGRARDGYTF. Written as DNA, the CDR3 is TGCAGCGTTGAAGGCAGGGCCCGCGATGGCTACACCTTC.